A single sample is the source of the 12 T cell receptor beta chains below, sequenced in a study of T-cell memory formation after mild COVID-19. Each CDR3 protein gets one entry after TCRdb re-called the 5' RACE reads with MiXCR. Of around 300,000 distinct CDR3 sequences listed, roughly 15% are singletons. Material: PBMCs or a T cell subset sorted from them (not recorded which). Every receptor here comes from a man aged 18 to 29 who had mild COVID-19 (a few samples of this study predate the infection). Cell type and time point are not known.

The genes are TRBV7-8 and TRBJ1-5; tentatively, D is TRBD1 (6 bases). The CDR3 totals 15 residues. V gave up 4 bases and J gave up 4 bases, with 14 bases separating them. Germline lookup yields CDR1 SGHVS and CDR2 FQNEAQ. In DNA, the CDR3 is TGTGCCAGCAGCTCGAGTCAGGGGAGGAATCAGCCCCAGCATTTT. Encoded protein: CASSSSQGRNQPQHF. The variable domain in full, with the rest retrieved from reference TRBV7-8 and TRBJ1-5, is GAGVSQSPRYKVAKRGQDVALRCDPISGHVSLFWYQQALGQGPEFLTYFQNEAQLDKSGLPSDRFFAERPEGSVSTLKIQRTQQEDSAVYLCASSSSQGRNQPQHFGDGTRLSIL.

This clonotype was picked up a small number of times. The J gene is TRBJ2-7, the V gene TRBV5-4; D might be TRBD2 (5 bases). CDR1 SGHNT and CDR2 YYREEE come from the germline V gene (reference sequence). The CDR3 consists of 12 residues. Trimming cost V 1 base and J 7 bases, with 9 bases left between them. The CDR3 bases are TGTGCCAGCAGCTTGTCGGGGTTTGAGCAGTACGTC. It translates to CASSLSGFEQYV.

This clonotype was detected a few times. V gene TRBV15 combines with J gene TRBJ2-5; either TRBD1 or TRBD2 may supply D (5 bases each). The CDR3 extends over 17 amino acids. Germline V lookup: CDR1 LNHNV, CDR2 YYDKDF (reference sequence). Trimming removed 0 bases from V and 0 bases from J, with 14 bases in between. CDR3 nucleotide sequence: TGTGCCACCAGCAGAGATAAGGGACCACCGTACCAAGAGACCCAGTACTTC. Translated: CATSRDKGPPYQETQYF.

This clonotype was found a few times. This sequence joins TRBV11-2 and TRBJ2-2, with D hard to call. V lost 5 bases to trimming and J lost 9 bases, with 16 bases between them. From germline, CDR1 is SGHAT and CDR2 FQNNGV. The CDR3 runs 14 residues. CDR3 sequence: CASSQPLLTRELFF. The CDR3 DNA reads TGTGCCAGCAGCCAGCCATTACTTACCCGGGAGCTGTTTTTT.

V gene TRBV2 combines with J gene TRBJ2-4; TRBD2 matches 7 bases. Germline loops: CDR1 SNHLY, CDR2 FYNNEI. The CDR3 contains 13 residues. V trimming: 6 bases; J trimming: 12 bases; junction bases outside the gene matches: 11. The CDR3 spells CASRPRDWGGQYF. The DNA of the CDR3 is TGTGCCAGCAGACCTAGGGATTGGGGGGGTCAGTACTTC.

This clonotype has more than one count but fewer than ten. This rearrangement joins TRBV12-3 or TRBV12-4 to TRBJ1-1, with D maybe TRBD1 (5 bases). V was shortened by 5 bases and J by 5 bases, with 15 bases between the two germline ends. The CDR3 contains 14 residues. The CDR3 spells CASSLGWGTTEAFF. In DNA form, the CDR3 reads TGTGCCAGCAGTCTGGGGTGGGGGACGACTGAAGCTTTCTTT.

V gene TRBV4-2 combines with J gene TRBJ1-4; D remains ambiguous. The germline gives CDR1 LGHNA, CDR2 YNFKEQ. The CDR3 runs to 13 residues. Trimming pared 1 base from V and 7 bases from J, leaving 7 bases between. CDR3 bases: TGTGCCAGCAGCCAAGGAGAGACTGAAAAACTGTTTTTT. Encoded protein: CASSQGETEKLFF.

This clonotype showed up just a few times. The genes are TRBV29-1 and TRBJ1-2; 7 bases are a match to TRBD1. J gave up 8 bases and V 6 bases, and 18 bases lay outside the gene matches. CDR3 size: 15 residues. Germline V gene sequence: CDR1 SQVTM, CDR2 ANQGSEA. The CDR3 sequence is CSVGGVGQPTSGYTF. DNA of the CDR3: TGCAGCGTGGGTGGAGTGGGACAGCCTACCAGCGGCTACACCTTC. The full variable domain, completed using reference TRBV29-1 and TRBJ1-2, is SAVISQKPSRDICQRGTSLTIQCQVDSQVTMMFWYRQQPGQSLTLIATANQGSEATYESGFVIDKFPISRPNLTFSTLTVSNMSPEDSSIYLCSVGGVGQPTSGYTFGSGTRLTVV.

The CDR3 sequence: CASRHRGAGANVLTF. For the CDR3, the DNA is TGTGCCAGCAGGCACAGGGGTGCTGGGGCCAACGTCCTGACTTTC. The chain has TRBV3-1 and TRBJ2-6; 7 positions match TRBD1. V lost 6 bases and J lost 2; bases outside the gene matches: 4. The CDR3 contains 15 residues. In germline, CDR1 is LGHDT, CDR2 YNNKEL (reference sequence).

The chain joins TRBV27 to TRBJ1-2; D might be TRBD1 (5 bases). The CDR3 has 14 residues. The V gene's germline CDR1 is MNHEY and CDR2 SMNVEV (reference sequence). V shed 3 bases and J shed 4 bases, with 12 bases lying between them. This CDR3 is CASSLGRDSYGYTF. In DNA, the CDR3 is TGTGCCAGCAGTTTGGGCAGGGACTCCTATGGCTACACCTTC.

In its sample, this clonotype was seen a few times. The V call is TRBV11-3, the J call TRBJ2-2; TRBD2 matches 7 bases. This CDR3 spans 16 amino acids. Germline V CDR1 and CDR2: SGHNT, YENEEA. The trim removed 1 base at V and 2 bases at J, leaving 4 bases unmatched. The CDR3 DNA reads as TGTGCCAGCAGCTTAGTTGCGGGGGTTAACACCGGGGAGCTGTTTTTT. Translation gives CASSLVAGVNTGELFF.

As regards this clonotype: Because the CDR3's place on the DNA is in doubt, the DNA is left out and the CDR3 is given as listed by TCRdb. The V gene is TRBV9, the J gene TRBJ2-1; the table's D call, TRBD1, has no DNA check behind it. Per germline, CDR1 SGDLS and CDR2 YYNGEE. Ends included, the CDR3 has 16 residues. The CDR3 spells CASSVGGGTGDLRRFF.